A single T cell receptor beta chain is shown here with its context. This sample stems from a study of tumor T cells in aggressive B-cell lymphoma. Method: immunoSEQ multiplex PCR; TCRdb's copy keeps in-frame clones and lacks some. The data hold thousands of clones, with approximately 94% observed a single time. Germline V gene lookup returns CDR1 MDHEN and CDR2 SYDVKM. This CDR3 contains 14 residues. V dropped 3 bases and J dropped 6 bases, with 15 bases sitting between them. Sequenced input: tumor tissue. The sequence was collected from an adult with diffuse large B cell lymphoma. The chain employs TRBV28 and TRBJ2-7; a weak D match, TRBD2 (5 bases). CDR3 amino acids: CASSLSGGPREQYF. In DNA form, the CDR3 reads TGTGCCAGCAGTTTGAGCGGAGGACCCCGCGAGCAGTACTTC.